These 11 T cell receptor beta chains came from one sample sequenced in a study of blood T cell repertoires in COVID-19. TCRdb's table, derived via immunoSEQ multiplex PCR, lists solely in-frame clones and lacks some. The table records 300,000 to 500,000 clones, roughly 87% of them present only once. The specimen was PBMCs or T cells enriched from blood (not recorded which). The origin of the receptors is a woman between 40 and 50 years old with acute COVID-19.

The chain recombines TRBV9 with TRBJ1-1; D gene unclear. The CDR3 is 15 amino acids. The V end lost 2 bases, the J end lost 3 bases, and 14 bases lay between the germline ends. The germline CDR1 and CDR2 sequences are SGDLS and YYNGEE. The CDR3 loop is CASSVLSDPDTEAFF. CDR3 DNA: TGTGCCAGCAGCGTTCTTAGCGACCCTGACACTGAAGCTTTCTTT. The variable domain in full, completed from reference TRBV9 and TRBJ1-1, reads DSGVTQTPKHLITATGQRVTLRCSPRSGDLSVYWYQQSLDQGLQFLIQYYNGEERAKGNILERFSAQQFPDLHSELNLSSLELGDSALYFCASSVLSDPDTEAFFGQGTRLTVV.

The chain has TRBV11-2 and TRBJ2-2; a possible D gene is TRBD2 (5 bases). There are 13 residues in the CDR3. Trimming pared 3 bases from V and 5 bases from J, leaving 7 bases between. CDR1 and CDR2 from the germline V gene are SGHAT and FQNNGV. CDR3 DNA sequence: TGTGCCAGCAGCTTTCCGGGGACCGGGGAGCTGTTTTTT. It is translated as CASSFPGTGELFF.

The J gene is TRBJ2-2, the V gene TRBV27; D is perhaps TRBD2 (5 bases). Between the trimmed V and J ends, which lost 1 base and 3 bases, there was a span of 9 bases. The CDR3 is 15 amino acids. Germline loops: CDR1 MNHEY, CDR2 SMNVEV (reference sequence). CDR3: CASSLFGDYTGELFF. For the CDR3, the DNA is TGTGCCAGCAGTTTATTCGGGGATTACACCGGGGAGCTGTTTTTT.

The chain uses TRBV21-1 and TRBJ1-6. TRBV21-1 is tagged as a pseudogene. This CDR3 is built from 17 residues. CDR3 residues: CASSQKRVRGANSPLHF. CDR3 in DNA: TGTGCCAGCAGCCAAAAGAGGGTTCGGGGGGCCAATTCACCCCTCCACTTT.

This clone was observed once. The V and J genes are TRBV9 and TRBJ2-3; weak D call: TRBD1 (7 bases). CDR3 size: 16 residues. V lost 3 bases and J lost 1, with 15 bases in between. Germline V CDR1 and CDR2: SGDLS, YYNGEE. DNA of the CDR3: TGTGCCAGCAGCGGCGGACAGGACTACCGCACAGATACGCAGTATTTT. Its translation is CASSGGQDYRTDTQYF.

The chain is built from TRBV18 and TRBJ2-6; 7 positions agree with TRBD1. Germline assignment: CDR1 KGHSH and CDR2 LQKENI. V was pared by 2 bases and J by 0 bases, with 7 bases of the junction left unmatched. The CDR3 loop spans 18 amino acids. As DNA, the CDR3 is TGTGCCAGCTCACCAGAGGGACAGTTTCTCTCTGGGGCCAACGTCCTGACTTTC. Translating it yields CASSPEGQFLSGANVLTF.

The chain carries TRBV30 and TRBJ1-1; perhaps TRBD1 as D (6 bases). The V gene's germline CDR1 is GTSNPN and CDR2 SVGIG (reference sequence). The CDR3 is made up of 15 amino acids. Trimming stripped 2 bases from V and 3 bases from J, with 16 bases between. CDR3 bases: TGTGCCTGGAGTTCGCTCCGGGGACAACACACTGAAGCTTTCTTT. Translation: CAWSSLRGQHTEAFF.

The CDR3 nucleotides read TGTGCCAGCACCCGGGGTACCACCGGGGAGCTGTTTTTT. Translated: CASTRGTTGELFF. The chain joins TRBV9 to TRBJ2-2; a possible D gene is TRBD2 (5 bases). V lost 6 bases and J 4 bases, leaving 10 bases between the germline ends. The CDR3 loop spans 13 amino acids. Per germline, CDR1 SGDLS and CDR2 YYNGEE.

This chain links TRBV9 with TRBJ1-6, with 8 positions matching TRBD1. Unmatched junction bases numbered 9, after V lost 3 bases and J lost 7 bases. Germline CDR1 and CDR2: SGDLS and YYNGEE. The CDR3 runs 16 residues. The CDR3 bases are TGTGCCAGCAGCGCCGGACAGGGCGTTTTAAATTCACCCCTCCACTTT. Translating it yields CASSAGQGVLNSPLHF.

This chain links TRBV19 with TRBJ2-2; D is unclear. The germline gives CDR1 LNHDA, CDR2 SQIVND (reference sequence). The CDR3 runs to 15 residues. Trimming removed 3 bases at V and 2 bases at J, with 10 bases between. The CDR3 is CASSISAANTGELFF. The CDR3 DNA is TGTGCCAGTAGTATCTCCGCGGCCAACACCGGGGAGCTGTTTTTT. Combining the CDR3 with reference TRBV19 and TRBJ2-2 gives the whole variable domain DGGITQSPKYLFRKEGQNVTLSCEQNLNHDAMYWYRQDPGQGLRLIYYSQIVNDFQKGDIAEGYSVSREKKESFPLTVTSAQKNPTAFYLCASSISAANTGELFFGEGSRLTVL.

In nucleotides, the CDR3 is TGTGCCAGCAGAAGACAGGGTGATAACACTGAAGCTTTCTTT. Translating it yields CASRRQGDNTEAFF. The rearrangement links TRBV6-6 to TRBJ1-1, with TRBD1 matching over 7 bases. Germline CDR1 and CDR2: MNHNY and SVGAGI (reference sequence). Trimming at V came to 6 bases and at J to 2 bases, leaving 6 bases not matched to a gene. The CDR3 runs 14 residues.